The rows below give T cell receptor beta chains drawn from one sample of a study of T cells in Graves' hyperthyroidism and ophthalmopathy. TCRdb analysed the multiplex PCR reads with MiXCR anew, one entry per CDR3 protein. The top ten clones hold 7.7% of a sample with around 440,000 distinct CDR3 sequences, around 14% of them seen once. The material sequenced was blood. Source of these receptors: a young woman with Graves' hyperthyroidism. CDR3s include the opening cysteine and the closing phenylalanine or tryptophan. A D gene is named only where the DNA matches it firmly. Rows may omit the clone size; those that give it use once, few, many or a size class.

cdr3_nt cdr3_aa clone_size v_call d_call j_call
TGTGCCAGCAGCTTCTCCGGGACAGGGACAGATACGCAGTATTTT CASSFSGTGTDTQYF many TRBV11-2 TRBD1 TRBJ2-3
TGCAGTGCTAGTTCCCCCTGGGGACAGGGGAGTACAGATACGCAGTATTTT CSASSPWGQGSTDTQYF - TRBV20-1 TRBD1 TRBJ2-3
TGTGCCATCAGTGAGTCGAACCCCGGGACAGGAGATGGCTACACCTTC CAISESNPGTGDGYTF many TRBV10-3 TRBD1 TRBJ1-2
TGTGCCAGCAGCCGATTAGTGCCCTGGACAGGGGACGATAACTATGGCTACACCTTC CASSRLVPWTGDDNYGYTF few TRBV3-1 TRBD1 TRBJ1-2
TGTGCCAGCTCACCACCGGGGGACCGCACCAACGTCCTGACTTTC CASSPPGDRTNVLTF many TRBV18 - TRBJ2-6
TGCAGTGCTAGTAGGCAGGGGTTTGGCTATGGCTACACCTTC CSASRQGFGYGYTF many TRBV20-1 - TRBJ1-2
TGTGCCAGCAGCTTGGCCCCCCCCGGGGGAGTCAGCAATCAGCCCCAGCATTTT CASSLAPPGGVSNQPQHF - TRBV7-9 - TRBJ1-5
TGTGCCGGCAGCCAAGATGCAGCTCCAAGGGAGACCCAGTACTTC CAGSQDAAPRETQYF - TRBV3-1 - TRBJ2-5
TGTGCCAGCAGCTTGGCAGCGGGACGAACGAGCACAGATACGCAGTATTTT CASSLAAGRTSTDTQYF many TRBV5-4 TRBD2 TRBJ2-3
TGCAGTGCTTTCCACAGGGCCGGAGGGACCTACGAGCAGTACTTC CSAFHRAGGTYEQYF many TRBV20-1 - TRBJ2-7
TGTGCCAGCAGTTACACGGCGGGCGAAGGGTTGAGCTCCTACAATGAGCAGTTCTTC CASSYTAGEGLSSYNEQFF few TRBV6-5 - TRBJ2-1
TGTGCCAGCTCACCACCGAAGCGGACCGAGCAGTACTTC CASSPPKRTEQYF many TRBV18 - TRBJ2-7
TGTGCCAGCGGGGGGGAAAATCAGCCCCAGCATTTT CASGGENQPQHF few TRBV28 - TRBJ1-5
TGCAGTGCTAGAGAACGGGGGACTAGCGGGGGGGCAAGTGAGCAGTTCTTC CSARERGTSGGASEQFF once TRBV20-1 TRBD2 TRBJ2-1
TGTGCCAGCGCGAAGGGGGACGTCGGAAACACCATATATTTT CASAKGDVGNTIYF many TRBV27 - TRBJ1-3
TGTGCCAGCAGCCAATCGACAGGAGGTGCCTATGGCTACACCTTC CASSQSTGGAYGYTF many TRBV5-6 - TRBJ1-2
TGCGCCAGCAGCCAAGAAGCCCGGGGGATAATGAACACTGAAGCTTTCTTT CASSQEARGIMNTEAFF - TRBV4-1 - TRBJ1-1
TGTGCCAGCAACCGGGACGGTACCTACGAGCAGTACTTC CASNRDGTYEQYF many TRBV2 - TRBJ2-7
TGTGCCAGCCACGTAGCGGGGGGGCTGTATACGCAGTATTTT CASHVAGGLYTQYF many TRBV6-2/TRBV6-3 TRBD2 TRBJ2-3
TGCGCCAGCAGACTTGCCACAACTAACTATGGCTACACCTTC CASRLATTNYGYTF few TRBV5-1 - TRBJ1-2
TGTGCCAGCGTGAGGCGGTATCCCTACGAGCAGTACTTC CASVRRYPYEQYF many TRBV6-1 - TRBJ2-7
TGTGCCAGCACCGTGTGGGTAGCGGGGGGGCCTGGTAACGGGGAGCTGTTTTTT CASTVWVAGGPGNGELFF few TRBV5-5 TRBD2 TRBJ2-2
TGTGCCAGCAGTGTAGGGCGGGAAGGCCTTTATGGCTACACCTTC CASSVGREGLYGYTF few TRBV27 - TRBJ1-2